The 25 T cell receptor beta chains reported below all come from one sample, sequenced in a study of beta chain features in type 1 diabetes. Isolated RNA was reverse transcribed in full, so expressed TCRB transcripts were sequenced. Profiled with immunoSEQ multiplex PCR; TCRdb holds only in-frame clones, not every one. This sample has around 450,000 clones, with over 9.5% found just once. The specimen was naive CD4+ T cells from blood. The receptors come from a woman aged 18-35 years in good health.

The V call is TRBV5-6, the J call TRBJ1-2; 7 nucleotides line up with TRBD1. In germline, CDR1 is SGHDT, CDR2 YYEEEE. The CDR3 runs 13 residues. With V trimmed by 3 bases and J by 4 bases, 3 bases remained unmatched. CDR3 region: CASSYRDSYGYTF. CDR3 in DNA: TGTGCCAGCAGCTACCGGGACAGCTATGGCTACACCTTC.

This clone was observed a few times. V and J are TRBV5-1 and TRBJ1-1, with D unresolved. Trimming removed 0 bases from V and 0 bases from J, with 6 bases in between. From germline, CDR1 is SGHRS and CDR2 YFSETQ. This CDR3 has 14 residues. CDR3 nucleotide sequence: TGCGCCAGCAGCTTGGGCCCAGTGAACACTGAAGCTTTCTTT. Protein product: CASSLGPVNTEAFF.

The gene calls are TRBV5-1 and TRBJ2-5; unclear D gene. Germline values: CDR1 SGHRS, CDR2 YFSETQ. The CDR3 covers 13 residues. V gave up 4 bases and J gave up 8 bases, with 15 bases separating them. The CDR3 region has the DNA TGCGCCAGCAGCGCGGACGGTTCTGCTACCCAGTACTTC. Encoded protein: CASSADGSATQYF.

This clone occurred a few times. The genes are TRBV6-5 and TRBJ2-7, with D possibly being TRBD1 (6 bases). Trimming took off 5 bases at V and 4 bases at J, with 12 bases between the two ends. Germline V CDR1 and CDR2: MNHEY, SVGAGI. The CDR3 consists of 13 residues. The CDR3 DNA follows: TGTGCCAGCAGTCTGGACAGACAGTACGAGCAGTACTTC. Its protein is CASSLDRQYEQYF.

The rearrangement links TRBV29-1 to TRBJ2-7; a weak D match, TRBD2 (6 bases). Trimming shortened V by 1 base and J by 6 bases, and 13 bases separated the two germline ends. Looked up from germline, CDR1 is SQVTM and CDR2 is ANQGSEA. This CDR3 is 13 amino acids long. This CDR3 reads CSVEAGGSFEQYF. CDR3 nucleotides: TGCAGCGTTGAAGCTGGGGGGTCATTCGAGCAGTACTTC.

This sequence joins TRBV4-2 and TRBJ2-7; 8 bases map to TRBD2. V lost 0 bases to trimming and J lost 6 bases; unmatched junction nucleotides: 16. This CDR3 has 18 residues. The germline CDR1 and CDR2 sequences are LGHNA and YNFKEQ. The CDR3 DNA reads TGTGCCAGCAGCCAAGATCCCGCTAGCGGGTTAACCTCTGGCGAGCAGTACTTC. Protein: CASSQDPASGLTSGEQYF.

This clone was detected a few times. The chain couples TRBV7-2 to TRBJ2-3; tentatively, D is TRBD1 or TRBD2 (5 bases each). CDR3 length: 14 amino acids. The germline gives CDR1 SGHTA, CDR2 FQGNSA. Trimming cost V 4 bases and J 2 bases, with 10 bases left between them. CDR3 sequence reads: CASSSVGPTDTQYF. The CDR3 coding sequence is TGTGCCAGCAGCTCCGTGGGACCCACAGATACGCAGTATTTT.

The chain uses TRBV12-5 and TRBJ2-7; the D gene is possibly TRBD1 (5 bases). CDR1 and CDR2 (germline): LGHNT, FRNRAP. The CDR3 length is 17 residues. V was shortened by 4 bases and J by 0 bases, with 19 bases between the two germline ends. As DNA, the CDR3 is TGTGCTAGTGGTTCCCCCCGGAGACAGTCAAGCTCCTACGAGCAGTACGTC. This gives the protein CASGSPRRQSSSYEQYV.

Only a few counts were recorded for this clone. CDR3 residues: CASSGSQNTEAFF. The CDR3 bases are TGTGCCAGCAGCGGAAGCCAGAACACTGAAGCTTTCTTT. The V call is TRBV6-6, the J call TRBJ1-1; D unclear. Germline CDR1 reads MNHNY; CDR2 reads SVGAGI (reference sequence). CDR3 length equals 13 residues. The V end lost 6 bases, the J end lost 1 base, and 9 bases lay between the germline ends.

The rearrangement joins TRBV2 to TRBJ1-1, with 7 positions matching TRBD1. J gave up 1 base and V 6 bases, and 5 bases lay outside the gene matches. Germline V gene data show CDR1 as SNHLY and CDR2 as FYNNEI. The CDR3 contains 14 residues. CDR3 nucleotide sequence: TGTGCCAGCAGAAGGGAGGGGGCGAACACTGAAGCTTTCTTT. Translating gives CASRREGANTEAFF.

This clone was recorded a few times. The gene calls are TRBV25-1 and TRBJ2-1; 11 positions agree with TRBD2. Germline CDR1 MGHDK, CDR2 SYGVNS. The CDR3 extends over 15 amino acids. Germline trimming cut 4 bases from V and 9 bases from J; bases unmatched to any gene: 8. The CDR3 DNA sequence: TGTGCCAGCAGTGGTTGGGGACTAGCGGTTATTGAGCAGTTCTTC. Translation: CASSGWGLAVIEQFF.

The CDR3 DNA reads as TGCGCCAGCAGCTTTACAGGGGCAAAGCAAGAGACCCAGTACTTC. This translates into CASSFTGAKQETQYF. The chain couples TRBV5-1 to TRBJ2-5, with 7 bases that match TRBD1. The CDR3 spans 15 residues. The germline gives CDR1 SGHRS, CDR2 YFSETQ. The junction had 6 bases not matched to a gene; V was cut back by 2 bases and J by 2 bases.

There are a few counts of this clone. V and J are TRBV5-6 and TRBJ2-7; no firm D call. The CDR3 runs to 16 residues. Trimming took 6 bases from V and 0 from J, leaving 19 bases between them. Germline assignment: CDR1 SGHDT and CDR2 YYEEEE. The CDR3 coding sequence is TGTGCCAGCACCCAGCTAGGAGCCTCTAGCTCCTACGAGCAGTACGTC. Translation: CASTQLGASSSYEQYV.

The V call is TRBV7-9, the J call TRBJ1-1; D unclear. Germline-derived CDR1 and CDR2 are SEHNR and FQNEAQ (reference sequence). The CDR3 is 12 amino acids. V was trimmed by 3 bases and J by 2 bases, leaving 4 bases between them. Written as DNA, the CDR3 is TGTGCCAGCAGCTTTGCTAACACTGAAGCTTTCTTT. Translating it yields CASSFANTEAFF.

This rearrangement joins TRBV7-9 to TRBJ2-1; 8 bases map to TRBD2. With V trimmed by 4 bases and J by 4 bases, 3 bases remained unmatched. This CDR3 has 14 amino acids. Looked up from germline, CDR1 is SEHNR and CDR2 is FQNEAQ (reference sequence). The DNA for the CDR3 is TGTGCCAGCAGCTCCCGGGGGGGATACAATGAGCAGTTCTTC. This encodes CASSSRGGYNEQFF.

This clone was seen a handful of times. This CDR3 is CASSLAWGSQETQYF. The CDR3 DNA is TGTGCCAGCAGCTTAGCGTGGGGCAGTCAAGAGACCCAGTACTTC. The chain couples TRBV13 to TRBJ2-5; a weak D match, TRBD1 (5 bases). Trimming took 1 base from V and 2 from J, leaving 11 bases between them. Germline V CDR1 and CDR2: PRHDT, FYEKMQ (reference sequence). This CDR3 spans 15 amino acids.

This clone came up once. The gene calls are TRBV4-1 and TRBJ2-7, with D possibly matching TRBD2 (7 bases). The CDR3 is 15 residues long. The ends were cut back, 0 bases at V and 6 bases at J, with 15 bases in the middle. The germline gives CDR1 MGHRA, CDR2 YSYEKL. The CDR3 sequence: CASSQDWGGGREQYV. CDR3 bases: TGCGCCAGCAGCCAAGATTGGGGAGGGGGACGCGAGCAGTACGTC.

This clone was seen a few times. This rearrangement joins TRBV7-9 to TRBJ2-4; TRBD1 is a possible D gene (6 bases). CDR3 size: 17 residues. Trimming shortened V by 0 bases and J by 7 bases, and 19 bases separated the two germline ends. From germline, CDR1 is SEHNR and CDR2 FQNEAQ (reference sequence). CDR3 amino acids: CASSLARSRDTGNIQYF. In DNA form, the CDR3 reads TGTGCCAGCAGCTTAGCTCGCTCTCGGGACACTGGGAACATTCAGTACTTC. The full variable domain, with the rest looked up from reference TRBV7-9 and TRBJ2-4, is DTGVSQNPRHKITKRGQNVTFRCDPISEHNRLYWYRQTLGQGPEFLTYFQNEAQLEKSRLLSDRFSAERPKGSFSTLEIQRTEQGDSAMYLCASSLARSRDTGNIQYFGAGTRLSVL.

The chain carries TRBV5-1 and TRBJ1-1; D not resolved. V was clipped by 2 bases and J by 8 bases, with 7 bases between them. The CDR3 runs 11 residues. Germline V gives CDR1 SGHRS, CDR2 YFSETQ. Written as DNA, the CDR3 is TGCGCCAGCAGCTTCCTAGGGGAAGCTTTCTTT. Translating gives CASSFLGEAFF.

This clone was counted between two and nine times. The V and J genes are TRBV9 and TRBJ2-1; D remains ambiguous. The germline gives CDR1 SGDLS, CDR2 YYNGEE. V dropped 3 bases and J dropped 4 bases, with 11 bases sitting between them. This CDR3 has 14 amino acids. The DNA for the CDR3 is TGTGCCAGCAGCGCTCCGCGACCTTACAATGAGCAGTTCTTC. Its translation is CASSAPRPYNEQFF.

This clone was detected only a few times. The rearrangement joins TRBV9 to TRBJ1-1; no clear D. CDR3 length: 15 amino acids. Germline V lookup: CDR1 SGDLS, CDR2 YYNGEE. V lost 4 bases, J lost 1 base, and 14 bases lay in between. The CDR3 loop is CASSSQWGANTEAFF. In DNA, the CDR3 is TGTGCCAGCAGCTCCCAGTGGGGAGCGAACACTGAAGCTTTCTTT.

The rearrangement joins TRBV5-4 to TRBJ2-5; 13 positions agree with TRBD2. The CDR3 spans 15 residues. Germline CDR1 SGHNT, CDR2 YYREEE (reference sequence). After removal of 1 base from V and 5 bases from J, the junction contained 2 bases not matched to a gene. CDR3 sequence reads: CASSLRTSGGETQYF. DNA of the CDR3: TGTGCCAGCAGCTTGAGGACTAGCGGGGGTGAGACCCAGTACTTC.

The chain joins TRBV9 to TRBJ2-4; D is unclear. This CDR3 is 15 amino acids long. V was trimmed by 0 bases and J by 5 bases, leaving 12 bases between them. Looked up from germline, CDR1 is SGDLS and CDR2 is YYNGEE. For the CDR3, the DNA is TGTGCCAGCAGCGTAGAAATAAGAGGCGAAAACATTCAGTACTTC. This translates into CASSVEIRGENIQYF.

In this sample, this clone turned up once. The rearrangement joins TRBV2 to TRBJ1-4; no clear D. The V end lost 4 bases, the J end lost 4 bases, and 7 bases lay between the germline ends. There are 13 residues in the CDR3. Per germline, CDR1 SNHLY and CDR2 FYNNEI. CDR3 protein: CASSGRLNEKLFF. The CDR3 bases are TGTGCCAGCAGTGGAAGACTTAATGAAAAACTGTTTTTT.

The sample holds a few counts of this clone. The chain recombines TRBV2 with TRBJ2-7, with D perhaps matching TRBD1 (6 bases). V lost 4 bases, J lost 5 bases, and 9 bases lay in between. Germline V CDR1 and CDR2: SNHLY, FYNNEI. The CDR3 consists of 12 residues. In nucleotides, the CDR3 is TGTGCCAGCAGTGTACAGGGAAACGAGCAGTACGTC. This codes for CASSVQGNEQYV.